Listed below are T cell receptor beta chains from one sample, sequenced in a study of T cell repertoires in cytomegalovirus infection. TCRdb redid the calling of the reads with MiXCR, one entry per CDR3 protein. This sample carries around 570,000 distinct CDR3 sequences, 35% to 50% of them seen once, and the ten largest clones take around 48%. No antigen has been identified for these receptors. Specimen: cultured PBMCs, collected from culture after CMV antigen stimulation. The receptors come from a human donor in good health (CMV status not recorded). Some clones in this sample may be carry-over from other donors' samples. Each CDR3 is given with its conserved first and last residue. Fields, in order: V gene, J gene, CDR3 protein.

>TRBV7-4|TRBJ1-3
CASSVGQARSGNTIYF
>TRBV7-9|TRBJ2-2
CASSSSAITGELFF
>TRBV27|TRBJ1-5
CARGGEGQGATVGNQPQHF
>TRBV7-2|TRBJ2-1
CASSTERGPLLF
>TRBV9|TRBJ2-3
CASSVGGGIGTDTQYF
>TRBV5-1|TRBJ1-2
CASSLFISGTANYGYTF
>TRBV6-6|TRBJ2-3
CASSYSPGTTQYF
>TRBV29-1|TRBJ2-1
CSVEVGNEQFF
>TRBV20-1|TRBJ1-6
CSARASGTGNSPLHF
>TRBV7-2|TRBJ1-5
CASSSQGDQPQHF
>TRBV18|TRBJ2-7
CASSGGVSSYEQYF
>TRBV4-2|TRBJ2-3
CASSGTAGMDTQYF
>TRBV7-8|TRBJ2-2
CASRENTGELFF
>TRBV7-2|TRBJ1-1
CASSLVGEGTEAFF
>TRBV10-3|TRBJ2-2
CALSEAGVPGELFF
>TRBV19|TRBJ2-3
CASSWGLAVGDTQYF
>TRBV29-1|TRBJ1-1
CSGNRGGTEAFF
>TRBV7-2|TRBJ2-5
CASSPRLSQETQYF
>TRBV7-2|TRBJ2-7
CASSASGRARDEQYF
>TRBV28|TRBJ2-6
CASSSETGSGANVLTF
>TRBV4-1|TRBJ1-6
CASSQGWGQGNSPLHF
>TRBV5-5|TRBJ2-3
CASNLYVETGSTDTQYF
>TRBV5-4|TRBJ2-3
CASRAGGGPGTDTQYF
>TRBV7-9|TRBJ2-5
CASSLEVSYQETQYF
>TRBV10-2|TRBJ2-1
CASSEGEDSRGEQFF
>TRBV7-2|TRBJ2-7
CASSQGPTAYEQYF
>TRBV7-2|TRBJ1-4
CASSLASWDEKLFF
>TRBV7-6|TRBJ1-6
CASSSYPRQGRVNSPLHF
>TRBV20-1|TRBJ2-1
CSAETSGPYNEQFF
>TRBV7-2|TRBJ2-5
CASSWRNQETQYF
>TRBV11-2|TRBJ1-1
CASTTSRGTTEAFF
>TRBV28|TRBJ1-1
CASRLIRQGRAFF
>TRBV7-6|TRBJ2-7
CASSSPGGSYEQYF
>TRBV12-3/TRBV12-4|TRBJ2-3
CASSSSGTKTDTQYF
>TRBV2|TRBJ1-6
CASRPGRNNSPLHF